This is a list of T cell receptor beta chains from one sample in a study of shared clonotypes between healthy human individuals. Using immunoSEQ multiplex PCR, the repertoire was profiled, and TCRdb retains in-frame clones only, with some absent. The table records about 2.1 million clones, about 93% of them present only once. Input material: naive CD8+ T cells from PBMCs. Every receptor here comes from a man younger than 35 in good health. Some clones in this sample may be carry-over from other donors' samples. CDR3s include the opening cysteine and the closing phenylalanine or tryptophan. Fields, in order: clone size, V gene, D gene, J gene, CDR3 DNA, CDR3 protein. A D gene is named only where the DNA matches it firmly. Size is omitted from some rows. Given values are once, few, many or a class for expanded clones.

-	TRBV12-2	-	TRBJ2-1	TGTGCAAGTCGCTTACCTGGGAGGGCCCATAGACCTGAGCAGTTCTTC	CASRLPGRAHRPEQFF
-	TRBV10-3	-	TRBJ2-1	TGTGCCATCGGGCTCCGCCCCAATGAGCAGTTCTTC	CAIGLRPNEQFF
-	TRBV7-2	TRBD1	TRBJ2-2	TGTGCCAGCAGCCCCCGGGACAGGGGAGCCGGGGAGCTGTTTTTT	CASSPRDRGAGELFF
-	TRBV7-9	-	TRBJ1-1	TGTGCCAGCAGCTTAGCGGGGTACGAAGCTTTCTTT	CASSLAGYEAFF
-	TRBV19	TRBD2	TRBJ2-1	TGTGCCAGTAGTCATTGGGGACTAGCGGGAGGGTACAATGAGCAGTTCTTC	CASSHWGLAGGYNEQFF
-	TRBV6-1	-	TRBJ1-1	TGTGCCAGCAGTGAAGCGTGGGGGTATCCTTCTTTCTTT	CASSEAWGYPSFF
few	TRBV28	-	TRBJ2-5	TGTGCCAGCAGTCTAGGGGTCAGGGAGACCCAGTACTTC	CASSLGVRETQYF
-	TRBV6-1	-	TRBJ1-3	TGTGCCAGCAGTGAAGGGACAGCTACTGGAAACACCATATATTTT	CASSEGTATGNTIYF
-	TRBV7-6	-	TRBJ1-2	TGTGCCAGCAGCGCCTTAGGGGGGGCAGATGGCTACACCTTC	CASSALGGADGYTF
-	TRBV11-3	TRBD1	TRBJ2-7	TGTGCCAGCAGCTCACCGGGACAGGGCCCCGAGCAGTACTTC	CASSSPGQGPEQYF
-	TRBV12-5	-	TRBJ1-2	TGTGCTAGTGGTTCCGACACCGACGTTAACTATGGCTACACCTTC	CASGSDTDVNYGYTF
once	TRBV28	-	TRBJ2-1	TGTGCCAGCAGTCCTCTCTTGGGGGGGCCGGACAATGAGCAGTTCTTC	CASSPLLGGPDNEQFF
-	TRBV19	TRBD2	TRBJ2-2	TGTGCCAGTAGTATTTGGACCCGGGAGGACGGGGGAAGATCCGGGGAGCTGTTTTTT	CASSIWTREDGGRSGELFF
-	TRBV11-2	-	TRBJ1-1	TGTGCCAGCAGCCCGGGGGGGAACACTGAAGCTTTCTTT	CASSPGGNTEAFF
-	TRBV5-1	-	TRBJ2-1	TGCGCCAGCAGCTGGGGTAACTCCTACAATGAGCAGTTCTTC	CASSWGNSYNEQFF
-	TRBV5-1	-	TRBJ1-1	TGCGCCAGCAGCTTTTGGATATCGAACACTGAAGCTTTCTTT	CASSFWISNTEAFF